Sequencing of this TCR beta chain was carried out in a study of Ad26.COV2.S vaccination and SARS-CoV-2 variants. Profiling relied on immunoSEQ multiplex PCR, and the TCRdb table lists in-frame clones only, not all of them. The sample consists of about 350,000 clones, about 91% of them appearing once. With 7 bases removed from V and 1 base from J, the gap between germline ends came to 13 bases. The germline V gene encodes CDR1 LNHDA and CDR2 SQIVND (reference sequence). CDR3 length equals 14 residues. Of note for this clone: What it binds is unknown.

Regarding the study as a whole: Whether participants received vaccine or placebo, their non-spike TCR breadth was similar. Spike-specific TCR breadth was greater in vaccine than placebo recipients. Total T cell responses, in the TCR breadth and depth analyses, may have been underestimated. After vaccination, reports described spike-specific CD8+ and CD4+ T cell responses as showing substantial breadth.

The starting material was peripheral blood, obtained after recovery from COVID-19. The sequence came from a human donor who had recovered from COVID-19. V usage is TRBV19 and J usage is TRBJ1-1; D remains unclear. The CDR3 nucleotides are TGTGCCAGTACCCCGGTAGGGTGGAACACTGAAGCTTTCTTT. This gives the protein CASTPVGWNTEAFF.